Following are 10 T cell receptor beta chains from one sample sequenced in a study of early T cells in non-severe SARS-CoV-2 infection. TCRdb passed the 5' RACE reads through MiXCR, listing each CDR3 protein once. The table has about 55,000 distinct CDR3 sequences, around 12% seen once. The material sequenced was whole blood. These TCRs come from an adult who was a healthcare worker with PCR-confirmed SARS-CoV-2 infection or an uninfected control (not recorded which).

This clonotype was seen a few times. This sequence joins TRBV20-1 and TRBJ2-3; 8 bases fit TRBD2. Per germline, CDR1 DFQATT and CDR2 SNEGSKA (reference sequence). The CDR3 length is 13 residues. V gave up 8 bases and J gave up 5 bases; unmatched junction bases: 9. The CDR3 sequence is CSTGSGSRDTQYF. As DNA, the CDR3 is TGCAGTACCGGGAGCGGGAGTAGAGATACGCAGTATTTT.

There are a few counts of this clonotype. The chain joins TRBV28 to TRBJ2-6; perhaps D is TRBD1 or TRBD2 (7 bases each). V was cut by 7 bases and J by 2 bases, with 12 bases left in between. This CDR3 is 15 amino acids long. Germline loops: CDR1 MDHEN, CDR2 SYDVKM. The DNA of the CDR3 is TGTGCCAGCACCCAGGGGGGGGCTGGGGCCAACGTCCTGACTTTC. Translation: CASTQGGAGANVLTF.

This clonotype was seen only a few times. The V call is TRBV5-1, the J call TRBJ2-5, with 10 bases fitting TRBD1. The CDR3 covers 15 residues. The germline gives CDR1 SGHRS, CDR2 YFSETQ. Trimming removed 0 bases from V and 5 bases from J; junction bases left unmatched: 4. The CDR3 sequence: CASSLAGTGAETQYF. CDR3 nucleotide sequence: TGCGCCAGCAGCTTGGCCGGGACAGGGGCCGAGACCCAGTACTTC.

This clonotype was counted a few times. This chain connects TRBV5-4 to TRBJ2-5; 7 positions agree with TRBD1. The trim removed 0 bases at V and 4 bases at J, leaving 3 bases unmatched. Germline CDR1 SGHNT, CDR2 YYREEE (reference sequence). The CDR3 is 14 residues long. CDR3 in amino acids: CASSLEDRLETQYF. The CDR3 nucleotides read TGTGCCAGCAGCTTGGAGGACAGGTTAGAGACCCAGTACTTC.

This chain joins TRBV7-2 and TRBJ2-7; 8 nucleotides align to TRBD2. The ends lost 5 bases at V and 3 bases at J; junction bases unmatched: 6. The CDR3 has 14 residues. Germline V CDR1 and CDR2: SGHTA, FQGNSA. In nucleotides, the CDR3 is TGTGCCAGCAGCACCGGACTAGCCGGCTACGAGCAGTACTTC. Encoded protein: CASSTGLAGYEQYF.

This clonotype occurred many times. The chain carries TRBV11-2 and TRBJ2-1; 12 nucleotides match TRBD2. Germline CDR1 is SGHAT and CDR2 is FQNNGV. J was trimmed by 4 bases and V by 4 bases; bases with no gene match: 8. This CDR3 has 17 residues. CDR3 sequence reads: CASSSSGRANGYNEQFF. The CDR3 nucleotides are TGTGCCAGCAGCTCTAGCGGGAGGGCCAACGGGTACAATGAGCAGTTCTTC.

The chain uses TRBV5-1 and TRBJ2-1; TRBD2 matches 13 bases. The CDR3 totals 21 residues. V was clipped by 1 base and J by 1 base; unmatched bases: 14. CDR1 and CDR2 from the germline V gene are SGHRS and YFSETQ. The CDR3 DNA is TGCGCCAGCAGCTTGTCTCGGGCAGGGGGACTAGCGGGACCTTCCTACAATGAGCAGTTCTTC. Translated, it gives CASSLSRAGGLAGPSYNEQFF.

This clonotype occurred a few times. The rearrangement joins TRBV2 to TRBJ2-3, with D maybe TRBD1 (6 bases). The V gene's germline CDR1 is SNHLY and CDR2 FYNNEI. The V end was cut by 11 bases, the J end by 1 base, with 13 bases between. The CDR3 length is 13 residues. As DNA, the CDR3 is TGTGCCGGAAAACAGGGACGCACAGATACGCAGTATTTT. Translating gives CAGKQGRTDTQYF.

In this sample, this clonotype turned up many times. CDR3 sequence: CSSGRAGERDTQYF. DNA of the CDR3: TGCAGCTCTGGAAGAGCGGGAGAGAGGGATACGCAGTATTTT. V gene TRBV29-1 combines with J gene TRBJ2-3, with 8 bases matching TRBD2. V gave up 8 bases and J gave up 6 bases; unmatched junction bases: 13. Germline values: CDR1 SQVTM, CDR2 ANQGSEA. CDR3 size: 14 residues.

The genes are TRBV4-2 and TRBJ1-6; D perhaps matches TRBD1 (5 bases). The CDR3 extends over 20 amino acids. Trimming pared 0 bases from V and 5 bases from J, leaving 23 bases between. Germline-derived CDR1 and CDR2 are LGHNA and YNFKEQ. CDR3 sequence reads: CASSQEGGASYRGNNSPLHF. As DNA, the CDR3 is TGTGCCAGCAGCCAAGAGGGAGGGGCGTCATACCGAGGGAATAATTCACCCCTCCACTTT.